The 20 T cell receptor beta chains reported below all come from one sample, sequenced in a study of kidney transplant recipient with SARS-CoV-2 infection. TCRdb analysed the reads with MiXCR anew, one entry per CDR3 protein. Of some 220,000 distinct CDR3 sequences in the sample, 25% to 30% are singletons; the top ten hold under 9.5%. The input for sequencing was a blood sample, taken at baseline and on day 111 from a kidney transplant recipient. The origin of the receptors is a male patient aged 25 to 39 who had COVID-19 and was a kidney transplant recipient. The graft donor may account for some of the T cells.

This clonotype was seen at least ten times. This rearrangement joins TRBV18 to TRBJ2-5; the D is unclear. Germline assignment: CDR1 KGHSH and CDR2 LQKENI. V lost 6 bases to trimming and J lost 0 bases, with 8 bases between them. The CDR3 length is 13 residues. This chain's CDR3 is CASSPNYQETQYF. The CDR3 DNA sequence: TGTGCCAGCTCGCCAAATTACCAAGAGACCCAGTACTTC.

In regard to this clonotype: Relative to the germline gene, one junction end is altered; a read error may explain this. The V and J genes are TRBV2 and TRBJ1-5; 7 bases are a match to TRBD1. This CDR3 comprises 13 residues. Germline values: CDR1 SNHLY, CDR2 FYNNEI. As DNA, the CDR3 is TGTGCCGGCAGTTTACAGGGGAATCAACCCCAGCATTTT. It specifies CAGSLQGNQPQHF.

Of note for this clonotype: A single base separates this from a much larger clone, so it may be a read error. The CDR3 does not close with the conserved phenylalanine or tryptophan, likely indicating a read error. The DNA is left out, because the CDR3 cannot be placed on it with certainty; the CDR3 is given as TCRdb lists it. The chain carries TRBV12-2 and TRBJ2-4; the D call of TRBD1 is as the table states it, not checked on the DNA. TRBV12-2 is annotated as a pseudogene. Counting both end residues, the CDR3 totals 18 amino acids. The CDR3 sequence: CASRLGFGQGCSSYEQYI.

At least ten counts were recorded for this clonotype. The chain employs TRBV19 and TRBJ1-1; D remains ambiguous. Germline CDR1 LNHDA, CDR2 SQIVND (reference sequence). The ends were cut back, 3 bases at V and 2 bases at J, with 13 bases in the middle. This CDR3 is 15 amino acids long. The CDR3 bases are TGTGCCAGTAGTATCGGGCCCGATAAAAACACTGAAGCTTTCTTT. Protein: CASSIGPDKNTEAFF.

This clonotype was seen ten or more times. The gene calls are TRBV28 and TRBJ2-5; 8 positions agree with TRBD1. V dropped 3 bases and J dropped 5; count of bases not matched to a gene: 11. In germline, CDR1 is MDHEN, CDR2 SYDVKM. This CDR3 has 16 residues. This CDR3 reads CASSLGTGPKSETQYF. The CDR3 DNA reads TGTGCCAGCAGTTTGGGGACAGGCCCAAAGTCGGAGACCCAGTACTTC.

The chain carries TRBV20-1 and TRBJ2-1; weak D call: TRBD2 (5 bases). CDR3 size: 15 residues. Germline V gene data show CDR1 as DFQATT and CDR2 as SNEGSKA (reference sequence). Trimming left V 3 bases short and J 0 bases short, with 12 bases between. Here the CDR3 reads CSASDSRVSYNEQFF. In DNA, the CDR3 is TGCAGTGCTAGTGACTCGCGGGTCTCCTACAATGAGCAGTTCTTC.

This clonotype was seen just once. It may be a read error: a sequence one base away is much more abundant. The J gene is TRBJ2-7, the V gene TRBV7-9; D not resolved. The CDR3 length is 12 residues. Germline V gene data show CDR1 as SEHNR and CDR2 as FQNEAQ (reference sequence). V lost 7 bases, J lost 2 bases, and 9 bases lay in between. The CDR3 reads CASNQVTYEQYF. In DNA form, the CDR3 reads TGTGCCAGCAACCAGGTGACCTACGAGCAGTACTTC.

This clonotype was found a few times. The rearrangement uses TRBV4-1 and TRBJ2-1, with D possibly being TRBD1 (5 bases). This CDR3 is 21 amino acids long. Per the germline V gene, CDR1 is MGHRA and CDR2 is YSYEKL. V dropped 0 bases and J dropped 0 bases, with 24 bases sitting between them. The CDR3 protein is CASSQEGPKDTTYSSYNEQFF. CDR3 nucleotide sequence: TGCGCCAGCAGCCAAGAAGGCCCGAAGGACACCACATATAGCTCCTACAATGAGCAGTTCTTC.

This clonotype was observed at least ten times. The rearrangement links TRBV27 to TRBJ1-2; TRBD1 might be the D (5 bases). Germline V lookup: CDR1 MNHEY, CDR2 SMNVEV (reference sequence). The CDR3 is made up of 15 amino acids. The V gene lost 8 bases and the J gene lost 0 bases, with 16 bases spanning the gap. The CDR3 protein is CASCQGTGANYGYTF. CDR3 nucleotides: TGTGCCAGCTGTCAGGGTACGGGGGCTAACTATGGCTACACCTTC.

Details on this clonotype: A junction boundary mismatches the germline segment, possibly from a read error. The chain combines TRBV5-4 with TRBJ2-3; D not certain. This CDR3 is 14 amino acids long. Germline CDR1 SGHNT, CDR2 YYREEE (reference sequence). CDR3 in amino acids: CVSSFIQSTDTQYF. CDR3 bases: TGTGTCAGCAGCTTTATTCAGAGCACAGATACGCAGTATTTT.

As for this clonotype: This may arise from a read error, as a much more abundant clone is one base away. J is TRBJ1-2 and V is TRBV2; 8 bases map to TRBD1. Per germline, CDR1 SNHLY and CDR2 FYNNEI. CDR3 length: 15 amino acids. J lost 1 base, V lost 6 bases, and 7 bases had no gene match. The CDR3 spells CASRGEGQGNYGYTF. DNA for the CDR3: TGTGCCAGCAGAGGCGAAGGACAGGGTAACTATGGCTACACCTTC.

Remarks on this clonotype: A much more abundant neighbour one base away suggests this may be a read error. The chain carries TRBV12-3 or TRBV12-4 and TRBJ1-2; perhaps TRBD1 as D (5 bases). V shed 5 bases and J shed 4 bases, with 23 bases lying between them. The CDR3 loop spans 17 amino acids. The CDR3 region has the DNA TGTGCCAGCAGTAACGACGACAGCTTCCGAAGGACCTATGGCTACACCTTC. Its protein is CASSNDDSFRRTYGYTF.

There are many counts of this clonotype. This rearrangement joins TRBV7-2 to TRBJ2-5, with 8 bases lining up with TRBD2. Germline V gene data show CDR1 as SGHTA and CDR2 as FQGNSA. With V trimmed by 4 bases and J by 4 bases, 14 bases remained unmatched. This CDR3 comprises 17 residues. CDR3 sequence reads: CASSWGGGLALIETQYF. The CDR3 nucleotides read TGTGCCAGCAGCTGGGGGGGAGGACTAGCCCTTATAGAGACCCAGTACTTC.

In this sample, this clonotype turned up many times. The V gene is TRBV6-8, the J gene TRBJ1-2; D is ambiguous. This CDR3 is 17 amino acids long. With 5 bases removed from V and 4 bases from J, the gap between germline ends came to 23 bases. Germline assignment: CDR1 MNHGY and CDR2 SAAAGT. The CDR3 DNA reads TGTGCCAGCAGTCAGCACAAACGCTCTAGAAAGACCTATGGCTACACCTTC. It yields the protein CASSQHKRSRKTYGYTF.

This clonotype was seen ten or more times. V usage is TRBV5-1 and J usage is TRBJ1-1; tentatively, D is TRBD1 (6 bases). V lost 0 bases and J lost 0, with 9 bases in between. CDR3 length: 15 residues. The V gene's germline CDR1 is SGHRS and CDR2 YFSETQ. CDR3 residues: CASSLAGTLNTEAFF. The CDR3, as DNA: TGCGCCAGCAGCTTGGCCGGGACACTGAACACTGAAGCTTTCTTT.

This clonotype was seen just once. This chain joins TRBV21-1 and TRBJ2-3; the tabulated D call, TRBD2, remains unverified against the DNA. TRBV21-1 is deemed a pseudogene. There are 17 residues in the CDR3. CDR3 region: CANSSCLATVTQDTQYF. In nucleotides, the CDR3 is TGTGCCAACAGCTCATGTCTAGCTACAGTCACGCAAGATACGCAGTATTTT.

This clonotype was recorded at least ten times. The chain employs TRBV8-2 and TRBJ2-6; the D call TRBD1 from the table was never checked on the DNA. TRBV8-2 constitutes a pseudogene. The CDR3 has 17 residues. Written as DNA, the CDR3 is TGTGGCATAGAGTACAGGATAACACAAAGTCGGGCCAACGTCCTGACTTTC. This gives the protein CGIEYRITQSRANVLTF.

On this clonotype: Being one base from a much bigger clone, this may be a read error. The chain has TRBV6-5 and TRBJ2-7; 9 bases agree with TRBD1. The J segment lost 0 bases and the V segment lost 5 bases, leaving 14 bases of the junction unmatched. Germline CDR1 and CDR2: MNHEY and SVGAGI. CDR3 size: 18 residues. The CDR3 reads CASSEYYGTGLDSYEQYF. CDR3 bases: TGTGCCAGCAGTGAATACTATGGGACAGGGCTAGACTCCTACGAGCAGTACTTC.

This clonotype was observed many times. The J gene is TRBJ1-2, the V gene TRBV10-2; unclear D gene. This CDR3 is built from 17 residues. Germline V CDR1 and CDR2: WSHSY, SAAADI. V lost 5 bases and J 4 bases, leaving 23 bases between the germline ends. CDR3: CASSLAYTSRKTYGYTF. DNA for the CDR3: TGCGCCAGCAGTCTAGCCTACACTTCTAGAAAGACCTATGGCTACACCTTC.

Regarding this clonotype: A read error may explain this, as a much larger clone is one base away. This chain uses TRBV5-6 with TRBJ1-2; D gene unclear. Germline lookup yields CDR1 SGHDT and CDR2 YYEEEE. The CDR3 covers 16 residues. DNA of the CDR3: TGTGCCAGCAGCGAGGGCAATAGTCGAAAGACCTATAGCTACACCTTC. Encoded protein: CASSEGNSRKTYSYTF.